Listed below are T cell receptor beta chains from one sample, sequenced in a study of T-cell memory formation after mild COVID-19. MiXCR, applied by TCRdb to the 5' RACE reads, yields one record per CDR3 protein. Among about 430,000 distinct CDR3 sequences listed, roughly 17% were seen once. Sequenced sample: PBMCs or a T cell subset sorted from them (not recorded which). The receptors originated from a man aged 18 to 29 who had mild COVID-19 (a few samples of this study predate the infection). Cell type and time point are not known. Each CDR3 is given with its conserved first and last residue. The D gene is left open where the match is weak. Only part of the rows carry a size: once, few, many, or a class if the clone is expanded.

V gene	D gene	J gene	clone size	CDR3 DNA	CDR3 protein
TRBV7-8	.	TRBJ1-1	.	TGTGCCAGCAGCTTAGCGCGGTCGGTTATCGCTGAAGCTTTCTTT	CASSLARSVIAEAFF
TRBV7-9	.	TRBJ2-1	.	TGTGCCAGCAGCTTAGGGGACGGAACCTACAATGAGCAGTTCTTC	CASSLGDGTYNEQFF
TRBV12-3/TRBV12-4	.	TRBJ2-1	.	TGTGCCAGCAGCGGGGGGACAGGCCTATACAATGAGCAGTTCTTC	CASSGGTGLYNEQFF
TRBV7-2	.	TRBJ2-2	.	TGTGCCAGCAGCAACAGCGCGAACACCGGGGAGCTGTTTTTT	CASSNSANTGELFF
TRBV29-1	TRBD2	TRBJ2-5	few	TGCGGGGTAGCGGGGGCCCGAGGGACCCAGTACTTC	CGVAGARGTQYF
TRBV11-2	.	TRBJ2-3	few	TGTGCCAGCAACGAGGTTAGGACAGATACGCAGTATTTT	CASNEVRTDTQYF
TRBV3-1	TRBD2	TRBJ2-1	few	TGTGCCAGCAGCCAAGGAGCAAGCGGGGGGTACAATGAGCAGTTCTTC	CASSQGASGGYNEQFF
TRBV7-9	.	TRBJ1-3	few	TGTGCCAGCACAGGGGTTATTGGAAACACCATATATTTT	CASTGVIGNTIYF
TRBV11-2	.	TRBJ2-7	few	TGTGCCAGCAGGAGGGAGGGGGCAATCTCCTCCGAGCAGTACTTC	CASRREGAISSEQYF
TRBV4-1	TRBD2	TRBJ2-1	.	TGCGCCAGCAGCCAGAGCCTTAGCGGGTACAATGAGCAGTTCTTC	CASSQSLSGYNEQFF
TRBV5-1	.	TRBJ1-3	.	TGCGCCAGCGGGGGCGCCGGTGGAAACACCATATATTTT	CASGGAGGNTIYF
TRBV11-2	TRBD2	TRBJ2-7	few	TGTGCCAGCAGCTTGAGGACTAGCGGGGACCCGTACGAGCAGTACTTC	CASSLRTSGDPYEQYF
TRBV7-2	.	TRBJ1-5	few	TGTGCCAGCAGCTTCGTGGGAATTAGCAATCAGCCCCAGCATTTT	CASSFVGISNQPQHF
TRBV5-1	.	TRBJ2-1	once	TGCGCCAGCAGCTACACACCGTCCAATGAGCAGTTCTTC	CASSYTPSNEQFF
TRBV7-9	.	TRBJ2-7	few	TGTGCCAGCAGCTTTGAAGTCAGCGAGCAGTACTTC	CASSFEVSEQYF
TRBV4-3	TRBD1	TRBJ2-3	many	TGCGCCAGCAGCCAAGAGGACAGGGAAGGAGATACGCAGTATTTT	CASSQEDREGDTQYF
TRBV20-1	TRBD2	TRBJ2-7	few	TGCAGTGCTCTCAACCAGGGACTAGCCCACGAGCAGTACTTC	CSALNQGLAHEQYF
TRBV3-1	.	TRBJ2-7	.	TGTGCCAGCAGCCAATTGGGTTCCTACGAGCAGTACTTC	CASSQLGSYEQYF
TRBV15	.	TRBJ2-3	.	TGTGCCACCAGCAGAGATCTGGTGGAGGGGGATACGCAGTATTTT	CATSRDLVEGDTQYF
TRBV24-1	.	TRBJ2-3	.	TGTGCCACCAGTGACCCAGACGGCGATACGCAGTATTTT	CATSDPDGDTQYF
TRBV12-3/TRBV12-4	TRBD1	TRBJ1-5	.	TGTGCCAGCAGTTTGGCGACAGGGGAGGAGCATTTT	CASSLATGEEHF
TRBV9	.	TRBJ2-6	.	TGTGCCAGCAGCGCGCAGGTGAGGGGCGGTGGGGCCAACGTCCTGACTTTC	CASSAQVRGGGANVLTF
TRBV3-1	TRBD1	TRBJ1-5	few	TGTGCAGCAGGGGGGGAATACAATCAGCCCCAGCATTTT	CAAGGEYNQPQHF
TRBV6-2/TRBV6-3	.	TRBJ1-5	.	TGTGCCAGCAGTTACTCTGGGAGTCAGCCCCAGCATTTT	CASSYSGSQPQHF
TRBV29-1	.	TRBJ1-2	.	TGCAGCGTTCTCCTCAACTATGGCTACACCTTC	CSVLLNYGYTF
TRBV7-2	TRBD1	TRBJ2-6	many	TGTGCCAGCAGCGTGGCACAGGGGGACCCTGGGGCCAACGTCCTGACTTTC	CASSVAQGDPGANVLTF
TRBV7-6	.	TRBJ1-2	.	TGTGCCAGCAGCCCTGGTGGGGTTGGGAACTATGGCTACACCTTC	CASSPGGVGNYGYTF
TRBV20-1	.	TRBJ2-5	few	TGCAGTGCTAGGGACAGTAACAAAGAGACCCAGTACTTC	CSARDSNKETQYF
TRBV6-1	.	TRBJ1-2	once	TGTGCCACTCGGCCAGGATCTAACTATGGCTACACCTTC	CATRPGSNYGYTF
TRBV2	TRBD1	TRBJ2-7	few	TGTGCCAGCAGTGAAGCGCCGGGGACAGCGCCTCACGAGCAGTACTTC	CASSEAPGTAPHEQYF
TRBV3-1	.	TRBJ2-7	few	TGTGCCAGCAGCCAAGAGCTAGCGCCCTACGAGCAGTACTTC	CASSQELAPYEQYF
TRBV7-9	.	TRBJ2-6	few	TGTGCCAGCAGCCCCCCCGGGTCCTTTCCCGGGGCCAACGTCCTGACTTTC	CASSPPGSFPGANVLTF
TRBV5-1	.	TRBJ1-1	few	TGCGCCAGCAGCTTCCAGGGGCACACTGAAGCTTTCTTT	CASSFQGHTEAFF
TRBV20-1	TRBD2	TRBJ2-5	.	TGCAGTGCTAGAACCGGACTAGTCGGGGAGACCCAGTACTTC	CSARTGLVGETQYF
TRBV25-1	.	TRBJ2-5	.	TGTGCCAGCAGTGCCCCCGGGACAAGTTGGGGAGAGACCCAGTACTTC	CASSAPGTSWGETQYF
TRBV4-3	.	TRBJ1-2	.	TGCGCCAGCAGCCAAGAAGAATGGAACCTCTATGGCTACACCTTC	CASSQEEWNLYGYTF
TRBV7-9	.	TRBJ2-4	.	TGTGCCAGCAGCTCAGACGGGCTAGCCAAAAACATTCAGTACTTC	CASSSDGLAKNIQYF
TRBV9	.	TRBJ1-6	few	TGTGCCAGCAGCGTAGAACAGGATTCACCCCTCCACTTT	CASSVEQDSPLHF
TRBV2	.	TRBJ2-3	.	TGTGCCAGCAGTGCAGGGGCCAGCACAGATACGCAGTATTTT	CASSAGASTDTQYF
TRBV6-5	.	TRBJ1-1	few	TGTGCCAGCAGTTACGCGGGCCGCACTGAAGCTTTCTTT	CASSYAGRTEAFF
TRBV15	.	TRBJ2-3	few	TGTGCCACCGTGAAACAAGCGGGCAGCACAGATACGCAGTATTTT	CATVKQAGSTDTQYF
TRBV4-1	.	TRBJ2-7	.	TGCGCCAGCAGCCAAGAGGGCTGGGGTTATACCGAGCAGTACTTC	CASSQEGWGYTEQYF
TRBV5-5	.	TRBJ2-1	few	TGTGCCAGCGGGGCAGGGTACACGAGCTCCTACAATGAGCAGTTCTTC	CASGAGYTSSYNEQFF
TRBV28	.	TRBJ2-4	.	TGTGCCAGCACCGAGACGGACCTAGCCAAAAACATTCAGTACTTC	CASTETDLAKNIQYF
TRBV5-1	.	TRBJ1-1	many	TGCGCCAGCAGCTTGGTACCCAACACTGAAGCTTTCTTT	CASSLVPNTEAFF
TRBV20-1	TRBD1	TRBJ1-3	few	TGCAGTGCTATAGGGATCCGGGACAGACTCTCTGGAAACACCATATATTTT	CSAIGIRDRLSGNTIYF
TRBV27	TRBD1	TRBJ1-1	few	TGTGCCAGCAGTTCACGGACAGGGGACACAGCTTTCTTT	CASSSRTGDTAFF
TRBV9	.	TRBJ2-5	once	TGTGCCAGCAGCGTAGGAGGCCCGACGATGCAGACCCAGTACTTC	CASSVGGPTMQTQYF
TRBV6-4	.	TRBJ2-2	.	TGTGCCAGGTTGAGGGGTAACGGTACCGGGGAGCTGTTTTTT	CARLRGNGTGELFF
TRBV20-1	.	TRBJ2-3	.	TGCAGTGCTAGAAAGGGACCACCCACAGATACGCAGTATTTT	CSARKGPPTDTQYF
TRBV6-6	.	TRBJ1-2	.	TGTGCCAGCATCCTAGGACAGAGGAGTATTGGCTACACCTTC	CASILGQRSIGYTF
TRBV6-1	.	TRBJ1-2	few	TGTGCCAGCATTCTTCTATGGGAGGGCTCTGGCTACACCTTC	CASILLWEGSGYTF
TRBV10-3	.	TRBJ2-7	few	TGTGCCATCAGTGAGTCTGGCGGTGGAAGCTCCTACGAGCAGTACTTC	CAISESGGGSSYEQYF
TRBV2	.	TRBJ2-2	few	TGTGCCAGCAGCGCTACCTTGCGGGGTTCGAACACCGGGGAGCTGTTTTTT	CASSATLRGSNTGELFF
TRBV6-5	.	TRBJ2-7	few	TGTGCCAGCGGCCCTTACACAGACTACGAGCAGTACTTC	CASGPYTDYEQYF